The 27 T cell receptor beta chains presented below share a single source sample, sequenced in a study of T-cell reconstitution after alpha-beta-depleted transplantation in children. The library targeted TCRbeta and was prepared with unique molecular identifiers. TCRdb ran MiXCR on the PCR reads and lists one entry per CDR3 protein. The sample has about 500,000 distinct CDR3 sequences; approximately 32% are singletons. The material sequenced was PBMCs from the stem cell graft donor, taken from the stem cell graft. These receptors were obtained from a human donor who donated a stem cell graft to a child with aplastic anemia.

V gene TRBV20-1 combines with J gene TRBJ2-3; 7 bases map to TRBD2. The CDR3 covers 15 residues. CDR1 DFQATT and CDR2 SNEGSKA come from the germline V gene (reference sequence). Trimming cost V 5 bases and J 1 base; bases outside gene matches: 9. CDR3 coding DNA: TGCAGTGCTTTCGCCCGACTAGCAGGCACAGATACGCAGTATTTT. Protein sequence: CSAFARLAGTDTQYF.

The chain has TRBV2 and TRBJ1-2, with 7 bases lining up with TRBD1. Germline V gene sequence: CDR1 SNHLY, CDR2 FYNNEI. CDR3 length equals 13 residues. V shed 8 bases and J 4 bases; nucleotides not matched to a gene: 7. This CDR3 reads CASGTESSYGYTF. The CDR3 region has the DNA TGTGCCAGCGGGACAGAGTCTTCCTATGGCTACACCTTC.

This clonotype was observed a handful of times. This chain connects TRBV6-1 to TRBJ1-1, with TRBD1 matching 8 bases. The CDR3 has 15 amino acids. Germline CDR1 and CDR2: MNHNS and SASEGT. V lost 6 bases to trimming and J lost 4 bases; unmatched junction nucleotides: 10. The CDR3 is CASSPGPGQVTEAFF. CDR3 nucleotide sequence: TGTGCCAGCAGCCCCGGCCCGGGACAGGTCACTGAAGCTTTCTTT.

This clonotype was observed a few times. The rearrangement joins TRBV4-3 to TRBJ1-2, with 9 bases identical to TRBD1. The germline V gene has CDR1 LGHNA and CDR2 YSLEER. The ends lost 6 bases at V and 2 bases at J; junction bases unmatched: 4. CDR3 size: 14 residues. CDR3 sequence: CASSAGTGNYGYTF. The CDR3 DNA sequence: TGCGCCAGCAGTGCCGGGACAGGGAACTATGGCTACACCTTC.

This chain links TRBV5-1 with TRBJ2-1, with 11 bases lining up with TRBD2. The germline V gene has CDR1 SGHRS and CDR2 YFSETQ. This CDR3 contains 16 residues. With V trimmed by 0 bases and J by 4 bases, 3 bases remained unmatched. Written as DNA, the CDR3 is TGCGCCAGCAGCTTGGAGAGGACTAGCGGGTACAATGAGCAGTTCTTC. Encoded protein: CASSLERTSGYNEQFF.

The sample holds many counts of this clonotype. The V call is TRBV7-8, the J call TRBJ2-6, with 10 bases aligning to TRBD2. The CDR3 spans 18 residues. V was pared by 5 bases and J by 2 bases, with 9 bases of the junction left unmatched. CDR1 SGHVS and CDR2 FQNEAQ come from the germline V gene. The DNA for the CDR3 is TGTGCCAGCAGCAGGGGAGGGCTAGCGGGAGCTGGGGCCAACGTCCTGACTTTC. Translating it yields CASSRGGLAGAGANVLTF.

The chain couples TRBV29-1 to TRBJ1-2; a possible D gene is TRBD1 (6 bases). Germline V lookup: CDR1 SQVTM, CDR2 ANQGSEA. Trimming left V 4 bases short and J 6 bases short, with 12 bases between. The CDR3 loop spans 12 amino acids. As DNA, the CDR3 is TGCAGCGTTGCAGGGGTCACGAATGGCTACACCTTC. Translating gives CSVAGVTNGYTF.

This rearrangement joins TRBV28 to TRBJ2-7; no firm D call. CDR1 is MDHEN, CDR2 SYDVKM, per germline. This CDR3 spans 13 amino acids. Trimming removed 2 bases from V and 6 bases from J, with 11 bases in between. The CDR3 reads CASSLRLLGEQYF. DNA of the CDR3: TGTGCCAGCAGTTTAAGGCTTCTCGGCGAGCAGTACTTC. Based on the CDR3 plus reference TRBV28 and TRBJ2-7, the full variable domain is DVKVTQSSRYLVKRTGEKVFLECVQDMDHENMFWYRQDPGLGLRLIYFSYDVKMKEKGDIPEGYSVSREKKERFSLILESASTNQTSMYLCASSLRLLGEQYFGPGTRLTVT.

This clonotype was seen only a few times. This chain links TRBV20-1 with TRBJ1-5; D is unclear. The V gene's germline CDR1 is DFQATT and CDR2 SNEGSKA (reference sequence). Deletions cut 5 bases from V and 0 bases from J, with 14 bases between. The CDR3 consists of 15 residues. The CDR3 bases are TGCAGTGCTCCTCCTGGGTCGTATAGCAATCAGCCCCAGCATTTT. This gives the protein CSAPPGSYSNQPQHF.

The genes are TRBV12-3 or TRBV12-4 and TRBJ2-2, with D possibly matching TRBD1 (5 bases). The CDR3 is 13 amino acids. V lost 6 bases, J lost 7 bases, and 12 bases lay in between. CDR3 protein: CASSQGASGELFF. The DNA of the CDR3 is TGTGCCAGCAGCCAAGGGGCTAGCGGGGAGCTGTTTTTT.

CDR3 in amino acids: CASSGYRDVAKNIQYF. CDR3 sequence (DNA): TGTGCCAGCAGTGGTTACAGGGATGTAGCCAAAAACATTCAGTACTTC. V gene TRBV6-1 combines with J gene TRBJ2-4; possibly TRBD1 for D (6 bases). Germline values: CDR1 MNHNS, CDR2 SASEGT. This CDR3 comprises 16 residues. With 4 bases removed from V and 0 bases from J, the gap between germline ends came to 13 bases.

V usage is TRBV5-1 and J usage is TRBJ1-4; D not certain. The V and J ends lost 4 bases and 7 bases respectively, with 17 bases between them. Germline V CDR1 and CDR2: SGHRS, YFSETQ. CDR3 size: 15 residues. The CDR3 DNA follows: TGCGCCAGCAGCACATCAGGTTTCGTCGGTGAAAAACTGTTTTTT. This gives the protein CASSTSGFVGEKLFF. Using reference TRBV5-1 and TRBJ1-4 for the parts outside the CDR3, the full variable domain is KAGVTQTPRYLIKTRGQQVTLSCSPISGHRSVSWYQQTPGQGLQFLFEYFSETQRNKGNFPGRFSGRQFSNSRSEMNVSTLELGDSALYLCASSTSGFVGEKLFFGSGTQLSVL.

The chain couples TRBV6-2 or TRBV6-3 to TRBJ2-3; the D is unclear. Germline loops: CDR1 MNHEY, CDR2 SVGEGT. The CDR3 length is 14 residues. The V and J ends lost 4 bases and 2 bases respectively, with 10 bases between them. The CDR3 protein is CASSFLQFTDTQYF. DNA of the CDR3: TGTGCCAGCAGTTTTCTACAGTTCACAGATACGCAGTATTTT.

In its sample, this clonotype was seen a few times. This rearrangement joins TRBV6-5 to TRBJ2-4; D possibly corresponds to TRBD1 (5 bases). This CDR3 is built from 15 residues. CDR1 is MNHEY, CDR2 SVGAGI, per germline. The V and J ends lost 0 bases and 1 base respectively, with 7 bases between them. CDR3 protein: CASSYSAGAKNIQYF. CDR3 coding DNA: TGTGCCAGCAGTTACTCGGCAGGGGCCAAAAACATTCAGTACTTC.

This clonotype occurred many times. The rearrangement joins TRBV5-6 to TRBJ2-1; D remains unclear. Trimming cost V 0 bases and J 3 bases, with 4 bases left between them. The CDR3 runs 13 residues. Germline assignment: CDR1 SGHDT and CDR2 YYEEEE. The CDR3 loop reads CASSLERYNEQFF. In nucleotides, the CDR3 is TGTGCCAGCAGCTTGGAACGCTACAATGAGCAGTTCTTC.

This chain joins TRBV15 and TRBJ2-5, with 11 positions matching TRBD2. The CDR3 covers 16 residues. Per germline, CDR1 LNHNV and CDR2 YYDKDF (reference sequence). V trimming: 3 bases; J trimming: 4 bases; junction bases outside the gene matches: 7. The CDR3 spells CATSRASGRNRETQYF. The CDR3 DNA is TGTGCCACCAGCAGGGCTAGCGGGAGGAATAGAGAGACCCAGTACTTC. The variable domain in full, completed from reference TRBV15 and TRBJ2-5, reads DAMVIQNPRYQVTQFGKPVTLSCSQTLNHNVMYWYQQKSSQAPKLLFHYYDKDFNNEADTPDNFQSRRPNTSFCFLDIRSPGLGDTAMYLCATSRASGRNRETQYFGPGTRLLVL.

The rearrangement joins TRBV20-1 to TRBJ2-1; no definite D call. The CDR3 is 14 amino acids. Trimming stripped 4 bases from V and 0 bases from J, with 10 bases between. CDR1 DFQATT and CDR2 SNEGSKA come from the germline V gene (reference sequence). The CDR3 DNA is TGCAGTGCTACTAGACCGTCCTCCTACAATGAGCAGTTCTTC. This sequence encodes CSATRPSSYNEQFF.

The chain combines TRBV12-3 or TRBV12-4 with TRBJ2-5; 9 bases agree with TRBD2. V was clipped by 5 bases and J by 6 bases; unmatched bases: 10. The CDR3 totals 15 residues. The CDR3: CASSPRAGGSKTQYF. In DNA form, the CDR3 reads TGTGCCAGCAGTCCCCGAGCGGGAGGATCGAAGACCCAGTACTTC.

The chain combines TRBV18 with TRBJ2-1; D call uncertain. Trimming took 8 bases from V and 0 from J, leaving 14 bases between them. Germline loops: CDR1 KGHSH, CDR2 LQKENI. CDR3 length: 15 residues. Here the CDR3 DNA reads TGTGCCAGCGCAGTTGACAAGAGCTCCTACAATGAGCAGTTCTTC. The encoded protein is CASAVDKSSYNEQFF.

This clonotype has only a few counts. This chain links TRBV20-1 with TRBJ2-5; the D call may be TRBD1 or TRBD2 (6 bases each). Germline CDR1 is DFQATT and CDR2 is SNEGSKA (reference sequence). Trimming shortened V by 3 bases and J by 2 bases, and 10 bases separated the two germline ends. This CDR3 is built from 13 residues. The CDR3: CSARRGVQETQYF. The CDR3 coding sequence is TGCAGTGCTAGGAGGGGGGTACAAGAGACCCAGTACTTC.

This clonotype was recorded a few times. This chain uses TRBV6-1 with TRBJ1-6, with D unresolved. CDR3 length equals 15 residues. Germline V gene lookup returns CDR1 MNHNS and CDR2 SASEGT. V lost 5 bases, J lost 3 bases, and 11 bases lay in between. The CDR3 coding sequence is TGTGCCAGCAGTCCCGGTCCAAACTATAATTCACCCCTCCACTTT. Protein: CASSPGPNYNSPLHF.

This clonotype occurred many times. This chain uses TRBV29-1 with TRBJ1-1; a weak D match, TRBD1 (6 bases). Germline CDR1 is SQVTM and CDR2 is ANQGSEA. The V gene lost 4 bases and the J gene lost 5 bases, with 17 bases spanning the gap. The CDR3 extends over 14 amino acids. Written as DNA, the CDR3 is TGCAGCGTTGCCCGGACAGATGGGAATACTGAAGCTTTCTTT. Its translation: CSVARTDGNTEAFF.

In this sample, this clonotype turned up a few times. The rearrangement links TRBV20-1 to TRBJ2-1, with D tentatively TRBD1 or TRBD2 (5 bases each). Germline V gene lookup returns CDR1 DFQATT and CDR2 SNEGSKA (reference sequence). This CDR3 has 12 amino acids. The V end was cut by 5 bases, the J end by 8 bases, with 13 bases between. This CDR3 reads CSAWGGGDEQFF. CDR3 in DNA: TGCAGTGCTTGGGGTGGGGGAGATGAGCAGTTCTTC.

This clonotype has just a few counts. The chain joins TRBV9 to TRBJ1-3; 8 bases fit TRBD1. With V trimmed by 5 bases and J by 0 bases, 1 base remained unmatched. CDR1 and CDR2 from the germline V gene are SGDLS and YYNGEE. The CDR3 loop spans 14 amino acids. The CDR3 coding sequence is TGTGCCAGCAGTACAGGGGGCTCTGGAAACACCATATATTTT. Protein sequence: CASSTGGSGNTIYF.

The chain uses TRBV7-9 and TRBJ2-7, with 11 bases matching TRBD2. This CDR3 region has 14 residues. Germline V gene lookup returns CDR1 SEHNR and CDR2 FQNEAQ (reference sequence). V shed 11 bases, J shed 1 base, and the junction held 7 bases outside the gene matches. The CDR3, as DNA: TGTGCCGGAGCACTAGCGGGAGCGTCCTACGAGCAGTACTTC. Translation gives CAGALAGASYEQYF.

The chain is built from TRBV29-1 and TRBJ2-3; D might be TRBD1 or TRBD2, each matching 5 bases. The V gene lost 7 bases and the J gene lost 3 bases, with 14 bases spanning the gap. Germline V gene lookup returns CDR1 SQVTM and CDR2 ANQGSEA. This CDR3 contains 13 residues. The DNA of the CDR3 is TGCAGCGGTGGGGGTTTTCAGACAGATACGCAGTATTTT. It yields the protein CSGGGFQTDTQYF.

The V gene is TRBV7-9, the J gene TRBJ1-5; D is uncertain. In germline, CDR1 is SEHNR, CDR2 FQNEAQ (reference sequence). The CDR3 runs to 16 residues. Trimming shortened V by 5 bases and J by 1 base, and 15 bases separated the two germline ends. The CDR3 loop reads CASSAGQPWSNQPQHF. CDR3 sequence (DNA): TGTGCCAGCAGCGCGGGCCAACCTTGGAGCAATCAGCCCCAGCATTTT.